The present T cell receptor (beta chain) was sequenced within a study of OX40 agonist ivuxolimab in advanced cancers. Study background: Partial responses were seen in three patients, one with hepatocellular carcinoma and two with cutaneous melanoma.

Some clones are missing from TCRdb's copy, which holds only in-frame ones; the method was immunoSEQ multiplex PCR. The sample holds 100,000 or so clones, around nine tenths seen once. Findings of the study overall: Averaged across samples, CD8+ T cells carried more expanded clones than CD4+ did. Individuals who were partial responders at 0.1-3.0 mg/kg had clonal expansion that ranked among the lowest.

On this clone: Its specificity is not known.

The CDR3 runs 15 residues. Germline loops: CDR1 SGHTA, CDR2 FQGNSA. V dropped 5 bases and J dropped 1 base, with 14 bases sitting between them. This sample comprised CD4+ or CD8+ T cells sorted from blood, obtained in a trial of the OX40 agonist ivuxolimab. The receptor was derived from an adult with an advanced solid tumor such as melanoma, head and neck, liver or kidney cancer. The gene calls are TRBV7-2 and TRBJ1-2, with D perhaps matching TRBD1 (6 bases). CDR3 in amino acids: CASSPRTVLNYGYTF. CDR3 in DNA: TGTGCCAGCAGCCCTCGGACAGTTCTTAACTATGGCTACACCTTC.